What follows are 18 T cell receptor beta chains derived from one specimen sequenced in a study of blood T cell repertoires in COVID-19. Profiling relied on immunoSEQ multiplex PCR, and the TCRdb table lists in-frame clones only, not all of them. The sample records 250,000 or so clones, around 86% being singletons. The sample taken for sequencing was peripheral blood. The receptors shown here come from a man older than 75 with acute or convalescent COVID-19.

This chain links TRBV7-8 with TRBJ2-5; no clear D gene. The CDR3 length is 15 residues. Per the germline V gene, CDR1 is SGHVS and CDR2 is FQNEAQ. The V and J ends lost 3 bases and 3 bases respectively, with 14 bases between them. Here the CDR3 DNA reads TGTGCCAGCAGCTTGTCTCTCGACAAAGAAGAGACCCAGTACTTC. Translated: CASSLSLDKEETQYF. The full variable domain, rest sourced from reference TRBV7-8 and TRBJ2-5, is GAGVSQSPRYKVAKRGQDVALRCDPISGHVSLFWYQQALGQGPEFLTYFQNEAQLDKSGLPSDRFFAERPEGSVSTLKIQRTQQEDSAVYLCASSLSLDKEETQYFGPGTRLLVL.

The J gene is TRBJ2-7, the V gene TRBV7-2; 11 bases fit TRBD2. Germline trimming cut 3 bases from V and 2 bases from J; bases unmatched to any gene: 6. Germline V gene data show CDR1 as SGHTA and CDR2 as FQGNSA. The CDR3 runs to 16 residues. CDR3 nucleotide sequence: TGTGCCAGCAGCTTCGGTCCTAGCGGGGGGACCTACGAGCAGTACTTC. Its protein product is CASSFGPSGGTYEQYF.

CDR3 residues: CASSLVLGGTANSPLHF. DNA for the CDR3: TGTGCCAGCAGCTTAGTACTCGGCGGGACAGCTAATTCACCCCTCCACTTT. J is TRBJ1-6 and V is TRBV7-2; 7 bases map to TRBD1. Trimming removed 1 base from V and 6 bases from J; junction bases left unmatched: 9. The CDR3 extends over 17 amino acids. CDR1 is SGHTA, CDR2 FQGNSA, per germline.

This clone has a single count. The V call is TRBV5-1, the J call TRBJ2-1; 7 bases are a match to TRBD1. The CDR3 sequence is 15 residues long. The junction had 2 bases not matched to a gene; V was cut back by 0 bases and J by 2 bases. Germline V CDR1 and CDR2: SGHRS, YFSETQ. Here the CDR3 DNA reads TGCGCCAGCAGCTTGGAGGGACAGCCCTACAATGAGCAGTTCTTC. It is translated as CASSLEGQPYNEQFF.

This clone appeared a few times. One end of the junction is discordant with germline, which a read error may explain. The CDR3 DNA reads as TGTGCTAGCAGCCAGGGACTAGCGGAGGCCGGGGAGCTGTTTTTT. Its protein is CASSQGLAEAGELFF. The rearrangement joins TRBV7-7 to TRBJ2-2; TRBD2 matches 11 bases. CDR3 size: 15 residues. Germline CDR1 SSHAT, CDR2 FNYEAQ (reference sequence).

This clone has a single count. This CDR3 reads CASSLGGTSQETQYF. CDR3 DNA sequence: TGTGCCAGCAGCTTAGGGGGGACATCTCAAGAGACCCAGTACTTC. V is TRBV7-9 and J is TRBJ2-5; D may be TRBD1 (6 bases). In germline, CDR1 is SEHNR, CDR2 FQNEAQ (reference sequence). This CDR3 spans 15 amino acids. Deletions cut 1 base from V and 2 bases from J, with 11 bases between.

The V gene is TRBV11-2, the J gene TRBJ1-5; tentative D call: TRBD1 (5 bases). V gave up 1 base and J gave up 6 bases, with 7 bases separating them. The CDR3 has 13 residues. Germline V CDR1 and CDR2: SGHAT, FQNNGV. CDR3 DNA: TGTGCCAGCAGCTTAGGACAGAGTCAGCCCCAGCATTTT. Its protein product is CASSLGQSQPQHF. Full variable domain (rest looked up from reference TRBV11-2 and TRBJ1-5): EAGVAQSPRYKIIEKRQSVAFWCNPISGHATLYWYQQILGQGPKLLIQFQNNGVVDDSQLPKDRFSAERLKGVDSTLKIQPAKLEDSAVYLCASSLGQSQPQHFGDGTRLSIL.

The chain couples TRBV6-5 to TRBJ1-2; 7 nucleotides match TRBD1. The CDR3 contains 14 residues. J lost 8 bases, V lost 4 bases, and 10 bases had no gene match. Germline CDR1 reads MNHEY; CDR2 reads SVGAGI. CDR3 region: CASSSVGQTEGYTF. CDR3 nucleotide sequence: TGTGCCAGCAGTTCCGTGGGACAGACCGAGGGCTACACCTTC.

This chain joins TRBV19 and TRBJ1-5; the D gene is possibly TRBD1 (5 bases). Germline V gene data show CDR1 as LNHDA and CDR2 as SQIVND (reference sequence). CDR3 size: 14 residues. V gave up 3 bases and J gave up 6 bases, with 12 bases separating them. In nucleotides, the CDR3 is TGTGCCAGTAGTATTGACAGATTTGGTCAGCCCCAGCATTTT. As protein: CASSIDRFGQPQHF.

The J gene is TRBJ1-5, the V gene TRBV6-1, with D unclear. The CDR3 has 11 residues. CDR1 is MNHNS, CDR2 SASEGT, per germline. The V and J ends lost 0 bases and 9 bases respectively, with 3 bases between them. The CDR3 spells CASSEAMPQHF. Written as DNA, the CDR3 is TGTGCCAGCAGTGAAGCCATGCCCCAGCATTTT.

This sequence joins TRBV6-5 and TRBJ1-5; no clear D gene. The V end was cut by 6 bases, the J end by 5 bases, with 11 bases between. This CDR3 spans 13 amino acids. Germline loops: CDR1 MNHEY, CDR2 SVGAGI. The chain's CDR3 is CASRGRPDQPQHF. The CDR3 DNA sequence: TGTGCCAGCAGGGGCAGGCCGGATCAGCCCCAGCATTTT.

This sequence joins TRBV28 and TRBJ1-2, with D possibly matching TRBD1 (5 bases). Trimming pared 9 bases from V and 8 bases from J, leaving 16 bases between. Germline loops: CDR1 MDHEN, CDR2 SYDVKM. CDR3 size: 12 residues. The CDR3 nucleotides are TGTGCCAGTACGCAGGGCTCGCTCGGCTACACCTTC. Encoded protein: CASTQGSLGYTF.

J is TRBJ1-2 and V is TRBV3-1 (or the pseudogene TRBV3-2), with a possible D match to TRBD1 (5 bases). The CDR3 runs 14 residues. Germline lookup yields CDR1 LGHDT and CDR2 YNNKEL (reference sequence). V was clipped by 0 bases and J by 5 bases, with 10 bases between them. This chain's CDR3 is CASSQEGGAYGYTF. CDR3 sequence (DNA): TGTGCCAGCAGCCAAGAGGGGGGTGCGTATGGCTACACCTTC.

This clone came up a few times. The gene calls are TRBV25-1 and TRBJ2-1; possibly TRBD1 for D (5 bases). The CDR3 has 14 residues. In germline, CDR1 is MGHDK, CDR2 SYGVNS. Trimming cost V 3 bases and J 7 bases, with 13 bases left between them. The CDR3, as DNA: TGTGCCAGCAGTGAGGTAAAGACAGAGAATGAGCAGTTCTTC. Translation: CASSEVKTENEQFF.

CDR3 sequence reads: CASSDTEETQYF. CDR3 in DNA: TGTGCCAGCAGTGACACAGAAGAGACCCAGTACTTC. The gene calls are TRBV2 and TRBJ2-5; D is unresolved. Germline CDR1 reads SNHLY; CDR2 reads FYNNEI. The CDR3 runs to 12 residues. Trimming removed 3 bases from V and 3 bases from J, with 5 bases in between.

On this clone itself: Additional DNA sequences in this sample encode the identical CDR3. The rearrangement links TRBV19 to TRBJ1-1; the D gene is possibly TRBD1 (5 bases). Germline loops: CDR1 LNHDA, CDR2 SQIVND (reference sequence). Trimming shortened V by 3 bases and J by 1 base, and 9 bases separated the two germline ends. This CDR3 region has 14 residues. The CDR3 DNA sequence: TGTGCCAGTAGTATCCCTGGACAGAACACTGAAGCTTTCTTT. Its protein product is CASSIPGQNTEAFF.

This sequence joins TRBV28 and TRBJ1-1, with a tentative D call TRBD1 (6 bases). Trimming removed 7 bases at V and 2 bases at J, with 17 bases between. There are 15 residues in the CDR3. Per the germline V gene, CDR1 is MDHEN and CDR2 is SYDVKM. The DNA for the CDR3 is TGTGCCAGCACTCCAGGAGCGGGGGGCAACACTGAAGCTTTCTTT. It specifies CASTPGAGGNTEAFF.

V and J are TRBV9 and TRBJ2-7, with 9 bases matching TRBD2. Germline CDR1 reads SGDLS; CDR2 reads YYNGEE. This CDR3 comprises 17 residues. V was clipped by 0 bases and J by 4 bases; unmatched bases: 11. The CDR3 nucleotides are TGTGCCAGCAGCGTAGGAGGGTCGACTAGCGGAGCTTACGAGCAGTACTTC. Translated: CASSVGGSTSGAYEQYF.